This record covers a single T cell receptor beta chain. Its antigen is unidentified. The data were obtained in a study of a mutant IDH1 vaccine in newly diagnosed glioma. About the study: Vaccinations were initiated 4-6 weeks following radiotherapy alone, or were given together with temozolomide cycles.

Whole-study results and caveats: Pseudoprogression seemingly bore no relation to changes in top peripheral T cell clonotypes.

TCRdb's copy holds only in-frame clones and misses some; the assay was immunoSEQ multiplex PCR. The sample comprises 120,000 or so clones, around four fifths of which are singletons, and 5.5% rests with the top ten. The time point here: week 11, during vaccination. What each vaccine dose contained was 300 ug of mutant IDH1 20-mer peptide, accompanied by topical imiquimod. Each donor presented with a new WHO grade 3 or 4 astrocytoma that tested IDH1-mutant and showed ATRX loss. Trimming stripped 1 base from V and 6 bases from J, with 7 bases between. This CDR3 contains 13 residues. Germline loops: CDR1 SGHAT, CDR2 FQNNGV.

Sequenced here: PBMCs, sampled from a glioma patient whose treatment included an IDH1 peptide vaccine. V is TRBV11-2 and J is TRBJ1-5; D remains unclear. This TCR derives from a man aged 40-49 years with glioma. CDR3 DNA: TGTGCCAGCAGCTTAGGGGCGGCTCAGCCCCAGCATTTT. Protein sequence: CASSLGAAQPQHF.